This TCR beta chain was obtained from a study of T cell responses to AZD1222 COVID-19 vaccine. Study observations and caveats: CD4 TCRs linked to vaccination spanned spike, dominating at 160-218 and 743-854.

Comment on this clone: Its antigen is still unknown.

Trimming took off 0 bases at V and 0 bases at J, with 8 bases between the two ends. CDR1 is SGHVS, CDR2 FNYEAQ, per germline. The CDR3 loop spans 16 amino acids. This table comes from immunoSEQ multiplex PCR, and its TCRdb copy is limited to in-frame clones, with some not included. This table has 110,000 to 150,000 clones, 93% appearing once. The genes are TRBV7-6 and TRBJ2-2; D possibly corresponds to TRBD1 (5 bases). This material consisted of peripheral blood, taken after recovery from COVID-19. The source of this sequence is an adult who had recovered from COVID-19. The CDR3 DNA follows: TGTGCCAGCAGCTTAGCCGCACAGGCGAACACCGGGGAGCTGTTTTTT. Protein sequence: CASSLAAQANTGELFF.